This T cell receptor (beta chain) was captured in a study of blood T cell repertoires in COVID-19. Clones were sequenced by immunoSEQ multiplex PCR, and TCRdb holds only the in-frame ones, with some missing. The repertoire holds approximately 250,000 clones, with around 93% as singletons. The sample consisted of PBMCs or T cells enriched from blood (not recorded which). This clonotype originated in a middle-aged man who had been exposed to COVID-19.

The CDR3 nucleotides are TGTGCCTGGAGGGGTTTTGGAGGGGATCAGCCCCAGCATTTT. It specifies CAWRGFGGDQPQHF. The V and J genes are TRBV30 and TRBJ1-5; maybe TRBD1 (5 bases). The length of the CDR3 is 14 residues. Trimming took off 3 bases at V and 5 bases at J, with 14 bases between the two ends. Germline lookup yields CDR1 GTSNPN and CDR2 SVGIG (reference sequence).